This T cell receptor beta chain comes out of a study of Graves' ophthalmopathy and Graves' hyperthyroidism. Overall study context: Peripheral blood sampling preceded any treatment and occurred at initial diagnosis. Study-wide results and caveats: Separation of ophthalmopathy from stable hyperthyroidism was achieved by a 13-signature model, at about 90% sensitivity and roughly 80% specificity. At just over 70% sensitivity and over 72% specificity, the model predicted progression of the ophthalmopathy.

As the template, RNA transcripts were used to amplify TCR beta CDR3 regions. HTBI primers were used in a first-round RT-PCR, which preceded a second-round multiplex PCR. Via MiXCR, TCRdb re-called the multiplex PCR reads, giving one row per CDR3 protein. The data show 400,000 to 450,000 distinct CDR3 sequences, 20% to 25% seen once. The junction had 21 bases not matched to a gene; V was cut back by 10 bases and J by 7 bases. The CDR3 runs to 16 residues. Germline V CDR1 and CDR2: SNHLY, FYNNEI. Turning to this clonotype: As yet, its antigen is unknown.

Ages of hyperthyroidism patients ran from 18 to 65, and their diagnoses were new, under 2 months' duration. The sequencing input was peripheral blood. The V and J genes are TRBV2 and TRBJ1-1, with 7 bases aligning to TRBD1. The TCR was taken from a woman between 18 and 29 years old with stable Graves' hyperthyroidism. CDR3 sequence reads: CAISRDRNPRGGEAFF. CDR3 DNA sequence: TGTGCCATATCCCGGGACAGAAACCCCCGGGGTGGTGAAGCTTTCTTT.